This TCR beta chain emerged from a study of T cell responses to AZD1222 COVID-19 vaccine. The repertoire was sequenced with immunoSEQ multiplex PCR; TCRdb's copy has only in-frame clones and lacks some. The repertoire consists of about 150,000 clones, with around 90% occurring once and the leading ten covering 2.6%. Per germline, CDR1 MDHEN and CDR2 SYDVKM. The CDR3 runs 15 residues. J was trimmed by 3 bases and V by 5 bases; bases with no gene match: 4. This sequence originates from an adult in good health. The chain uses TRBV28 and TRBJ2-3; 11 bases align to TRBD2. The input for sequencing was peripheral blood, taken on day 0 of AZD1222 vaccination. This CDR3 is CASSETSGVTDTQYF. In DNA form, the CDR3 reads TGTGCCAGCAGTGAGACTAGCGGGGTAACAGATACGCAGTATTTT.